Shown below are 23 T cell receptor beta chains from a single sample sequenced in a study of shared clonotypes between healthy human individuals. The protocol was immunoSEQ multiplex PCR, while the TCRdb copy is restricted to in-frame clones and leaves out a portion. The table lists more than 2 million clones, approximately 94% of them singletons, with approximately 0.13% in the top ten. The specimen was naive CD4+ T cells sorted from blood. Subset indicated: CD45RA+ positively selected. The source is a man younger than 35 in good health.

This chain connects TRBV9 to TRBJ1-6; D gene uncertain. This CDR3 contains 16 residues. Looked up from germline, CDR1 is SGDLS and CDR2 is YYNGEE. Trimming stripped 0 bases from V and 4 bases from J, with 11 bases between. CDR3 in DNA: TGTGCCAGCAGCGTAGCTGGGGTCCCATATAATTCACCCCTCCACTTT. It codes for CASSVAGVPYNSPLHF.

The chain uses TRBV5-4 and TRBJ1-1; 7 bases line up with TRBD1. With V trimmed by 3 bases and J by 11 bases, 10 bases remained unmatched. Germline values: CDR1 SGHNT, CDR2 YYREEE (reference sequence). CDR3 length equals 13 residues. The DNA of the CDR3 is TGTGCCAGCAGCTCGGAATACCAGGGGGTCGCTTTCTTT. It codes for CASSSEYQGVAFF.

The CDR3 reads CASSVMEGYEQFF. Written as DNA, the CDR3 is TGTGCCAGCAGCGTGATGGAGGGCTATGAGCAGTTCTTC. The chain combines TRBV9 with TRBJ2-1, with D possibly TRBD2 on 6 matching bases. Per germline, CDR1 SGDLS and CDR2 YYNGEE. V was cut by 2 bases and J by 8 bases, with 11 bases left in between. The CDR3 loop spans 13 amino acids.

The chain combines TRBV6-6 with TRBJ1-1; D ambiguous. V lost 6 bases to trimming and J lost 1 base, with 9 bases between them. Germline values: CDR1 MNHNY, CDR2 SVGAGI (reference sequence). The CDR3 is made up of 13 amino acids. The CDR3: CASRSDGNTEAFF. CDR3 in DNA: TGTGCCAGCAGATCGGACGGGAACACTGAAGCTTTCTTT.

In DNA form, the CDR3 reads TGTGCCAGCAGCTTAGCCGGGACAGGGGGCCAAGAGACCCAGTACTTC. This encodes CASSLAGTGGQETQYF. The chain has TRBV7-9 and TRBJ2-5, with 11 bases aligning to TRBD1. The CDR3 length is 16 residues. Germline CDR1 reads SEHNR; CDR2 reads FQNEAQ (reference sequence). With V trimmed by 0 bases and J by 1 base, 1 base remained unmatched.

CDR3: CASSESFRGREYF. The DNA of the CDR3 is TGCGCCAGCAGTGAGAGTTTCCGTGGGAGGGAGTATTTT. This chain uses TRBV10-1 with TRBJ2-3; 7 positions agree with TRBD2. The length of the CDR3 is 13 residues. Germline lookup yields CDR1 WNHNN and CDR2 SYGVQD (reference sequence). The ends lost 2 bases at V and 13 bases at J; junction bases unmatched: 9.

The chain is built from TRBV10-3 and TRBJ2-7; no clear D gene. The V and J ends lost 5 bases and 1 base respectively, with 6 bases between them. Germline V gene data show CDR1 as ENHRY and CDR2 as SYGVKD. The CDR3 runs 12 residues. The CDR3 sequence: CAISKQSYEQYF. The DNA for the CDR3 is TGTGCCATCAGTAAACAATCCTACGAGCAGTACTTC.

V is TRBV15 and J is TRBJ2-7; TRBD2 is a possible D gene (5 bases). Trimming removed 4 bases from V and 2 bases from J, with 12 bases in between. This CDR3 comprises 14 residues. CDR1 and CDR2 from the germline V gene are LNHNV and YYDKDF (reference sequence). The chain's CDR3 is CATSNLATTYEQYF. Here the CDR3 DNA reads TGTGCCACCAGCAATTTAGCGACAACCTACGAGCAGTACTTC. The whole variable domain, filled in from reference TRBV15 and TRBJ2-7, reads DAMVIQNPRYQVTQFGKPVTLSCSQTLNHNVMYWYQQKSSQAPKLLFHYYDKDFNNEADTPDNFQSRRPNTSFCFLDIRSPGLGDTAMYLCATSNLATTYEQYFGPGTRLTVT.

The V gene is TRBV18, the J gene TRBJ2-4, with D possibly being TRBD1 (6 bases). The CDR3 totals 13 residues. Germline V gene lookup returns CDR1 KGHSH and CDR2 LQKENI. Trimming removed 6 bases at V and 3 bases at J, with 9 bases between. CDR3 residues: CASSPDSKNIQYF. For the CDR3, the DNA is TGTGCCAGCTCTCCGGACAGCAAAAACATTCAGTACTTC.

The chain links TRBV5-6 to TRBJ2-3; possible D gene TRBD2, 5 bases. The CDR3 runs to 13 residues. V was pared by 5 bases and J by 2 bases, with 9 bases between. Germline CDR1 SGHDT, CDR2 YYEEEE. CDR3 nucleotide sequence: TGTGCCAGCAGGGTCGACTACACAGATACGCAGTATTTT. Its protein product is CASRVDYTDTQYF.

DNA for the CDR3: TGTGCCAGCAGCAAAGGGATGACAGATACGCAGTATTTT. Protein sequence: CASSKGMTDTQYF. J is TRBJ2-3 and V is TRBV7-6; no definite D call. CDR1 is SGHVS and CDR2 is FNYEAQ in the germline V gene. The CDR3 is made up of 13 amino acids. V lost 5 bases and J lost 3, with 9 bases in between.

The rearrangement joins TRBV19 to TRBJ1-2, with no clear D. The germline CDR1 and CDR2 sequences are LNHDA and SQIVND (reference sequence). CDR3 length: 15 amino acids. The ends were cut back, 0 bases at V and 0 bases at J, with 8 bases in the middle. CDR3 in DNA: TGTGCCAGTAGTATAGACGGGTTTACTAACTATGGCTACACCTTC. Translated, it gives CASSIDGFTNYGYTF. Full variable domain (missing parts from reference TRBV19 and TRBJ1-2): DGGITQSPKYLFRKEGQNVTLSCEQNLNHDAMYWYRQDPGQGLRLIYYSQIVNDFQKGDIAEGYSVSREKKESFPLTVTSAQKNPTAFYLCASSIDGFTNYGYTFGSGTRLTVV.

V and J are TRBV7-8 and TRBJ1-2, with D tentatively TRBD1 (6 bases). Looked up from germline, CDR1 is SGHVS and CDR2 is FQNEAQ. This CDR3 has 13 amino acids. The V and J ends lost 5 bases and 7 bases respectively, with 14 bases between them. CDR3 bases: TGTGCCAGCAGCCTTTTACAGGGTCGTGGCTACACCTTC. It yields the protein CASSLLQGRGYTF.

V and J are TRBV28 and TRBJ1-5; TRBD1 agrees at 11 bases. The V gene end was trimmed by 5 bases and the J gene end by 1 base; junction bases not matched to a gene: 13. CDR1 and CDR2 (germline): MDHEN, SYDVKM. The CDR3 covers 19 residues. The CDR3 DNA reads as TGTGCCAGCAGTACCGGGACAGGGGGAGTGGGAACCAGCAATCAGCCCCAGCATTTT. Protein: CASSTGTGGVGTSNQPQHF.

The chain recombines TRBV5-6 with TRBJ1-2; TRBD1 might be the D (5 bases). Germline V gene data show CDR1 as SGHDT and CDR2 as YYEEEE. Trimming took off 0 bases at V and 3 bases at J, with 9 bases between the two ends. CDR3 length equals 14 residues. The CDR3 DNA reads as TGTGCCAGCAGCTTGGCCGTGACAGACTATGGCTACACCTTC. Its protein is CASSLAVTDYGYTF.

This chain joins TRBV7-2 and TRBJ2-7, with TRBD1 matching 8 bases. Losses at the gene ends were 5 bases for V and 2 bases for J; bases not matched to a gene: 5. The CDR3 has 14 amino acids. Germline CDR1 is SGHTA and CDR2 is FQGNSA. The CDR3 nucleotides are TGTGCCAGCAGCCAGGGGACAGGAGCCTACGAGCAGTACTTC. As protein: CASSQGTGAYEQYF.

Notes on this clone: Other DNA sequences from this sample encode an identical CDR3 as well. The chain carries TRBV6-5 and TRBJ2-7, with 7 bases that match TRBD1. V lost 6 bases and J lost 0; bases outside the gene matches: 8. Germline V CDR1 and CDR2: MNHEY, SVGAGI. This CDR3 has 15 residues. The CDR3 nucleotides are TGTGCCAGCAGCCGAGACAGGGCAGACTCCTACGAGCAGTACTTC. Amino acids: CASSRDRADSYEQYF.

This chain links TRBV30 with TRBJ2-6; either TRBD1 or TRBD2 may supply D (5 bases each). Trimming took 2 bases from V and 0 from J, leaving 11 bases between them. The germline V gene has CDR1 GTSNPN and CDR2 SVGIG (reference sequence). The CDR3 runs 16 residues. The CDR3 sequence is CAWSRGRLSGANVLTF. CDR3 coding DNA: TGTGCCTGGAGTAGGGGACGCCTCTCTGGGGCCAACGTCCTGACTTTC.

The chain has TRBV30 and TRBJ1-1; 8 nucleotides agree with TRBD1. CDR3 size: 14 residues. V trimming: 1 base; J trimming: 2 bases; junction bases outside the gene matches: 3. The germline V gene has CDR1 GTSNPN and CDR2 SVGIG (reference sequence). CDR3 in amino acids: CAWSGTGLNTEAFF. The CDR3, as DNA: TGTGCCTGGAGTGGGACAGGGTTAAACACTGAAGCTTTCTTT.

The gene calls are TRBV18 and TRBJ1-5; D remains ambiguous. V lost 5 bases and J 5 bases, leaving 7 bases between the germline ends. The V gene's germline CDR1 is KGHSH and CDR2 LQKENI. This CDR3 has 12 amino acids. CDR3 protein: CASSGRDQPQHF. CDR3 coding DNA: TGTGCCAGCTCAGGCCGGGATCAGCCCCAGCATTTT.

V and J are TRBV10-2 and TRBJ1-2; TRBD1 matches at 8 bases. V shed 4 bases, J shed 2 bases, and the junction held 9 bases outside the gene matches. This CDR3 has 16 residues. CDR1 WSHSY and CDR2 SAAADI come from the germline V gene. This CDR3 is CASSGLNRDRNYGYTF. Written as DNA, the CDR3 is TGCGCCAGCAGTGGGTTAAACAGGGACAGGAACTATGGCTACACCTTC.

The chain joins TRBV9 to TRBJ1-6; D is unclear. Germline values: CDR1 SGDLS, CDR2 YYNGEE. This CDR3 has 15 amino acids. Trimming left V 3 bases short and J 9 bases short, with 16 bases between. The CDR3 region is CASSGTGVLLSPLHF. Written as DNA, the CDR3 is TGTGCCAGCAGCGGGACTGGAGTTCTACTTTCACCCCTCCACTTT.

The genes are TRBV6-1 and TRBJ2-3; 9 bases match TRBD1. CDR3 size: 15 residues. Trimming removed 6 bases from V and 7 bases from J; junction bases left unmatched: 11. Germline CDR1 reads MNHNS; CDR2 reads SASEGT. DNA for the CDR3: TGTGCCAGCAGAATAGGGACAGGGAGGACAAATACGCAGTATTTT. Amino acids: CASRIGTGRTNTQYF.